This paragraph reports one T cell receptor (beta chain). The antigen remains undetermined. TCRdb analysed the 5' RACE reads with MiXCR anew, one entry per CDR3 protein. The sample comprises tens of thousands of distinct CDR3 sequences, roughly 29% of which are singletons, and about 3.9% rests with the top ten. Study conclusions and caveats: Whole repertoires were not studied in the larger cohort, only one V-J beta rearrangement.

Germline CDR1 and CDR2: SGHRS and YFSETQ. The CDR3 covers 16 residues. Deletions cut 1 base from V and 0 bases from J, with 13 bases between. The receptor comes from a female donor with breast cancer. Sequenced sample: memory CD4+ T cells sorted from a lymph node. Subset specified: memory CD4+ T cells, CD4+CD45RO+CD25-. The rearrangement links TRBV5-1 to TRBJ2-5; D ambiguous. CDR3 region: CASSLSPRGNQETQYF. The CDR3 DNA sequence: TGCGCCAGCAGCTTGTCCCCCCGTGGAAACCAAGAGACCCAGTACTTC.